This TCR beta chain was identified during a study of cytotoxic CD8 clonotypes in ibrutinib-treated CLL. The CDR3 has 15 amino acids. Germline CDR1 is KGHSH and CDR2 is LQKENI. Between the trimmed V and J ends, which lost 2 bases and 2 bases, there was a span of 7 bases. The repertoire was sequenced with immunoSEQ multiplex PCR; TCRdb's copy has only in-frame clones and lacks some. Among approximately 50,000 clones listed, roughly 54% were seen once. The chain has TRBV18 and TRBJ2-6, with D perhaps matching TRBD1 (5 bases). The clonotype was recovered from a human donor with chronic lymphocytic leukemia. The sequencing used PBMCs, collected at disease progression, from a patient treated with ibrutinib. The CDR3 is CASSPLGPGANVLTF. In nucleotides, the CDR3 is TGTGCCAGCTCACCATTGGGGCCTGGGGCCAACGTCCTGACTTTC.